The 28 T cell receptor beta chains in this list originate from one sample, sequenced in a study of blood T cell repertoires in COVID-19. Clones were sequenced by immunoSEQ multiplex PCR, and TCRdb holds only the in-frame ones, with some missing. The table has 150,000 to 200,000 clones, 81% seen once. The material sequenced was peripheral blood. All receptors come from a woman older than 75 with COVID-19, enrolled during active disease.

The chain carries TRBV7-7 and TRBJ2-2; 7 bases are a match to TRBD1. Germline values: CDR1 SSHAT, CDR2 FNYEAQ (reference sequence). The ends lost 1 base at V and 1 base at J; junction bases unmatched: 3. CDR3 length: 16 residues. The CDR3 DNA follows: TGTGCCAGCAGCTTAGGGCAGGGGGTGAACACCGGGGAGCTGTTTTTT. The encoded protein is CASSLGQGVNTGELFF.

The chain is built from TRBV10-3 and TRBJ1-5, with D maybe TRBD1 (5 bases). This CDR3 comprises 14 residues. CDR1 is ENHRY and CDR2 is SYGVKD in the germline V gene. Trimming removed 9 bases at V and 2 bases at J, with 14 bases between. The CDR3 is CAISRVIGNQPQHF. Written as DNA, the CDR3 is TGTGCCATTTCCAGGGTGATAGGCAATCAGCCCCAGCATTTT.

CDR3 DNA sequence: TGTGCCTGGAGGAAACCGGGACAGGGATATGGCTACACCTTC. It specifies CAWRKPGQGYGYTF. This chain links TRBV30 with TRBJ1-2, with 9 bases aligning to TRBD1. The V and J ends lost 3 bases and 5 bases, in that order; junction bases with no gene match: 7. The CDR3 extends over 14 amino acids. Germline lookup yields CDR1 GTSNPN and CDR2 SVGIG (reference sequence).

V and J are TRBV6-5 and TRBJ1-1; D not resolved. CDR1 is MNHEY and CDR2 is SVGAGI in the germline V gene. Trimming took 0 bases from V and 5 from J, leaving 10 bases between them. The CDR3 runs to 14 residues. This CDR3 is CASSYSRGRTEAFF. The CDR3 DNA reads as TGTGCCAGCAGTTACTCCCGCGGGAGAACTGAAGCTTTCTTT.

The chain couples TRBV20-1 to TRBJ2-7; 12 bases align to TRBD2. There are 11 residues in the CDR3. Germline-derived CDR1 and CDR2 are DFQATT and SNEGSKA (reference sequence). Trimming took 6 bases from V and 10 from J; bases not matched to a gene: 4. The CDR3 bases are TGCAGTGCCACACTAGCGGGGGGCCAGTACTTC. It translates to CSATLAGGQYF.

This chain uses TRBV27 with TRBJ1-4; weak D call: TRBD1 (6 bases). V was clipped by 8 bases and J by 7 bases, with 11 bases between them. Germline V CDR1 and CDR2: MNHEY, SMNVEV (reference sequence). The CDR3 has 12 residues. The CDR3 is CASGWTVEKLFF. CDR3 bases: TGTGCCAGCGGCTGGACAGTTGAAAAACTGTTTTTT.

The chain combines TRBV5-1 with TRBJ2-1; D unresolved. CDR1 SGHRS and CDR2 YFSETQ come from the germline V gene. V gave up 2 bases and J gave up 8 bases, with 17 bases separating them. This CDR3 has 15 residues. CDR3 region: CASSFRIEFRDEQFF. As DNA, the CDR3 is TGCGCCAGCAGCTTTAGGATAGAGTTTCGGGATGAGCAGTTCTTC.

The chain recombines TRBV5-8 with TRBJ1-2, with TRBD1 matching 8 bases. The CDR3 totals 15 residues. Per germline, CDR1 SGHTS and CDR2 YDEGEE. The V gene end was trimmed by 0 bases and the J gene end by 6 bases; junction bases not matched to a gene: 7. As DNA, the CDR3 is TGTGCCAGCAGCTTGGCCGCAGGGGGCGCCAATGGCTACACCTTC. Its protein product is CASSLAAGGANGYTF.

This chain uses TRBV3-1 (or the pseudogene TRBV3-2) with TRBJ2-7; D is uncertain. Germline lookup yields CDR1 LGHDT and CDR2 YNNKEL (reference sequence). This CDR3 has 14 residues. The V gene lost 2 bases and the J gene lost 3 bases, with 11 bases spanning the gap. The CDR3 spells CASSQMSQLYEQYF. The CDR3, as DNA: TGTGCCAGCAGCCAAATGAGTCAACTCTACGAGCAGTACTTC.

The chain employs TRBV3-1 (or the pseudogene TRBV3-2) and TRBJ2-2; maybe TRBD1 (5 bases). V lost 9 bases to trimming and J lost 4 bases, with 15 bases between them. The CDR3 contains 14 residues. In germline, CDR1 is LGHDT, CDR2 YNNKEL (reference sequence). CDR3 coding DNA: TGTGCCAGTTCATTAGGGGTAGGCACCGGGGAGCTGTTTTTT. It is translated as CASSLGVGTGELFF.

This rearrangement joins TRBV4-1 to TRBJ2-3, with TRBD1 as a possible D gene (6 bases). This CDR3 region has 15 residues. Trimming removed 0 bases from V and 3 bases from J, with 10 bases in between. Germline V lookup: CDR1 MGHRA, CDR2 YSYEKL. The CDR3 region is CASSQDPGQTDTQYF. In nucleotides, the CDR3 is TGCGCCAGCAGCCAAGATCCTGGACAGACAGATACGCAGTATTTT.

CDR3 sequence reads: CASSTGLAGGNEQYF. CDR3 coding DNA: TGTGCCAGCAGTACCGGACTAGCGGGAGGTAACGAGCAGTACTTC. The chain joins TRBV2 to TRBJ2-7; 14 nucleotides line up with TRBD2. The CDR3 covers 15 residues. Unmatched junction bases numbered 5, after V lost 5 bases and J lost 5 bases. Germline V gene sequence: CDR1 SNHLY, CDR2 FYNNEI. The variable domain in full, with the rest retrieved from reference TRBV2 and TRBJ2-7, is EPEVTQTPSHQVTQMGQEVILRCVPISNHLYFYWYRQILGQKVEFLVSFYNNEISEKSEIFDDQFSVERPDGSNFTLKIRSTKLEDSAMYFCASSTGLAGGNEQYFGPGTRLTVT.

The chain joins TRBV6-2 or TRBV6-3 to TRBJ1-1; D is possibly TRBD1 (6 bases). CDR1 and CDR2 (germline): MNHEY, SVGEGT. The CDR3 loop spans 15 amino acids. Trimming pared 7 bases from V and 5 bases from J, leaving 20 bases between. The CDR3 sequence: CASNPRGGALTEAFF. The CDR3 coding sequence is TGTGCCAGCAACCCGAGGGGGGGGGCCTTAACTGAAGCTTTCTTT.

This clone was observed a few times. This sequence joins TRBV5-5 and TRBJ2-1, with TRBD2 identical over 7 bases. This CDR3 region has 15 residues. The V and J ends lost 1 base and 5 bases, in that order; junction bases with no gene match: 6. Germline assignment: CDR1 SGHKS and CDR2 YYEKEE (reference sequence). CDR3 nucleotides: TGTGCCAGCAGCTTGTCCACGGGAGGTCACAATGAGCAGTTCTTC. Its protein product is CASSLSTGGHNEQFF.

In DNA form, the CDR3 reads TGTGCCAGCAGGACACAGGGGGCAGATACGCAGTATTTT. Protein sequence: CASRTQGADTQYF. The V and J genes are TRBV12-3 or TRBV12-4 and TRBJ2-3, with 8 bases fitting TRBD1. V dropped 6 bases and J dropped 4; count of bases not matched to a gene: 3. The CDR3 loop spans 13 amino acids.

The chain uses TRBV7-9 and TRBJ2-1; the match to TRBD2 covers 11 bases. CDR1 is SEHNR and CDR2 is FQNEAQ in the germline V gene (reference sequence). CDR3 size: 19 residues. The ends lost 1 base at V and 4 bases at J; junction bases unmatched: 12. The CDR3 loop reads CASSLVGISGTSGYNEQFF. The CDR3 coding sequence is TGTGCCAGCAGCTTAGTGGGTATCTCCGGGACTAGCGGTTACAATGAGCAGTTCTTC.

V and J are TRBV6-1 and TRBJ1-2; unclear D gene. V lost 3 bases to trimming and J lost 3 bases, with 8 bases between them. This CDR3 is built from 13 residues. CDR1 is MNHNS, CDR2 SASEGT, per germline. The CDR3 coding sequence is TGTGCCAGCAGTGATAGGACTCACTATGGCTACACCTTC. It codes for CASSDRTHYGYTF.

This clone has only a few counts. The rearrangement uses TRBV18 and TRBJ1-2; D is undetermined. This CDR3 has 14 amino acids. The germline V gene encodes CDR1 KGHSH and CDR2 LQKENI. The germline V and J ends were trimmed by 2 bases and 4 bases, with 11 bases remaining between them. The CDR3 is CASSPETNSYGYTF. CDR3 nucleotide sequence: TGTGCCAGCTCACCAGAGACAAACTCCTATGGCTACACCTTC.

This clone was found once. The gene calls are TRBV7-6 and TRBJ2-6, with a possible D match to TRBD1 (5 bases). V shed 5 bases and J shed 8 bases, with 16 bases lying between them. The CDR3 extends over 15 amino acids. Looked up from germline, CDR1 is SGHVS and CDR2 is FNYEAQ. CDR3 sequence reads: CASSLVQGYSNVLTF. As DNA, the CDR3 is TGTGCCAGCAGCCTAGTTCAGGGATATTCCAACGTCCTGACTTTC.

The chain has TRBV9 and TRBJ2-3, with TRBD1 identical over 7 bases. CDR3 length equals 15 residues. Germline CDR1 SGDLS, CDR2 YYNGEE. The junction had 4 bases not matched to a gene; V was cut back by 1 base and J by 2 bases. The CDR3 DNA follows: TGTGCCAGCAGCGTATGGGACAGCTACACAGATACGCAGTATTTT. This sequence encodes CASSVWDSYTDTQYF.

This clone was seen only a few times. The chain joins TRBV2 to TRBJ2-1, with 11 bases fitting TRBD1. V was pared by 3 bases and J by 6 bases, with 4 bases of the junction left unmatched. This CDR3 is 15 amino acids long. Germline-derived CDR1 and CDR2 are SNHLY and FYNNEI. CDR3 DNA: TGTGCCAGCAGTGAGGGGACAGGGGGTGTCAATGAGCAGTTCTTC. Amino acids: CASSEGTGGVNEQFF. The whole variable domain, remainder taken from reference TRBV2 and TRBJ2-1, is EPEVTQTPSHQVTQMGQEVILRCVPISNHLYFYWYRQILGQKVEFLVSFYNNEISEKSEIFDDQFSVERPDGSNFTLKIRSTKLEDSAMYFCASSEGTGGVNEQFFGPGTRLTVL.

Of note for this clone: The same CDR3 can be traced to other DNA sequences in this sample. The rearrangement joins TRBV15 to TRBJ2-5, with D maybe TRBD1 (6 bases). The V end was cut by 0 bases, the J end by 1 base, with 6 bases between. This CDR3 has 14 amino acids. Germline CDR1 LNHNV, CDR2 YYDKDF (reference sequence). The CDR3 sequence is CATSRDRGQETQYF. As DNA, the CDR3 is TGTGCCACCAGCAGAGACAGGGGCCAAGAGACCCAGTACTTC.

This clone has a single count. The genes are TRBV28 and TRBJ2-5; 10 bases are shared with TRBD2. CDR3 length: 15 residues. Trimming took 3 bases from V and 1 from J; bases not matched to a gene: 2. CDR1 is MDHEN and CDR2 is SYDVKM in the germline V gene. The CDR3 region is CASSFEREGQETQYF. The CDR3 DNA reads TGTGCCAGCAGTTTCGAGCGGGAGGGCCAAGAGACCCAGTACTTC. The full variable domain, in which reference TRBV28 and TRBJ2-5 provide the parts outside the CDR3, is DVKVTQSSRYLVKRTGEKVFLECVQDMDHENMFWYRQDPGLGLRLIYFSYDVKMKEKGDIPEGYSVSREKKERFSLILESASTNQTSMYLCASSFEREGQETQYFGPGTRLLVL.

V is TRBV4-1 and J is TRBJ2-1, with D unresolved. The CDR3 runs to 13 residues. Trimming pared 2 bases from V and 9 bases from J, leaving 11 bases between. Germline lookup yields CDR1 MGHRA and CDR2 YSYEKL. CDR3 coding DNA: TGCGCCAGCAGCCAAACCCCGGTTTCTGAGCAGTTCTTC. Its translation is CASSQTPVSEQFF.

V is TRBV5-1 and J is TRBJ1-4, with a tentative D call TRBD1 (6 bases). CDR1 is SGHRS, CDR2 YFSETQ, per germline. Trimming removed 4 bases at V and 8 bases at J, with 18 bases between. The CDR3 runs 15 residues. The CDR3 coding sequence is TGCGCCAGCAGCCCTCGACAGGAAGGGCCAGAAAAACTGTTTTTT. Its protein product is CASSPRQEGPEKLFF.

The V gene is TRBV3-1 (or the pseudogene TRBV3-2), the J gene TRBJ2-2; TRBD2 matches at 7 bases. The length of the CDR3 is 15 residues. The junction had 4 bases not matched to a gene; V was cut back by 3 bases and J by 3 bases. The germline gives CDR1 LGHDT, CDR2 YNNKEL (reference sequence). The CDR3 nucleotides read TGTGCCAGCAGCCAGTGGCTAGCGGACACCGGGGAGCTGTTTTTT. This sequence encodes CASSQWLADTGELFF.

The CDR3 loop is CASSLHADGSYEQYF. The DNA of the CDR3 is TGTGCCAGCAGTTTACATGCAGACGGGTCCTACGAGCAGTACTTC. This sequence joins TRBV11-1 and TRBJ2-7; D unclear. The germline V and J ends were trimmed by 6 bases and 1 base, with 16 bases remaining between them. CDR1 and CDR2 from the germline V gene are SGHAT and FQDESV (reference sequence). The CDR3 loop spans 15 amino acids.

This chain links TRBV7-2 with TRBJ1-2; 9 bases align to TRBD1. Germline V CDR1 and CDR2: SGHTA, FQGNSA. The junction had 9 bases not matched to a gene; V was cut back by 5 bases and J by 5 bases. The CDR3 has 15 residues. CDR3 region: CASSLNTGGEYGYTF. The CDR3 DNA is TGTGCCAGCAGCCTAAATACAGGGGGCGAATATGGCTACACCTTC.